The subject of this entry is one T cell receptor (beta chain). The antigen remains undetermined. Trimming left V 0 bases short and J 6 bases short, with 9 bases between. CDR1 SGHRS and CDR2 YFSETQ come from the germline V gene. The CDR3 runs 13 residues. This sample is part of a study of T cell responses to AZD1222 COVID-19 vaccine. The method was immunoSEQ multiplex PCR; TCRdb's version includes in-frame clones alone and lacks a portion of them. Altogether 45,000 to 60,000 clones are present, 89% being singletons, with the ten largest covering 1.5% to 2.5%. Study outcomes and limitations: Clonal diversity was possibly underestimated, and white British individuals and females predominated among donors.

Sample: peripheral blood, taken on day 0 of AZD1222 vaccination. The V call is TRBV5-1, the J call TRBJ1-1; weak D call: TRBD1 (6 bases). This sequence was found in an adult in good health. CDR3 coding DNA: TGCGCCAGCAGCTTGGAGGGGACATCTGAAGCTTTCTTT. Translating it yields CASSLEGTSEAFF.